This T cell receptor beta chain was recorded in a study of T-cell reconstitution after alpha-beta-depleted transplantation in children. The length of the CDR3 is 16 residues. The V end lost 4 bases, the J end lost 2 bases, and 14 bases lay between the germline ends. Per the germline V gene, CDR1 is SGHAT and CDR2 is FQNNGV. Unique molecular identifiers were incorporated during preparation of the TCRbeta library. A single record per CDR3 protein comes from TCRdb applying MiXCR to the PCR reads. The sample shows roughly 500,000 distinct CDR3 sequences, roughly 33% of them seen only once. The input for sequencing was PBMCs from the stem cell graft donor, taken from the stem cell graft. V gene TRBV11-2 combines with J gene TRBJ2-2, with D unclear. The TCR originated in a human donor who donated a stem cell graft to a child with aplastic anemia. CDR3 in amino acids: CASSSAWQDNTGELFF. The CDR3 DNA sequence: TGTGCCAGCAGCTCGGCGTGGCAGGACAACACCGGGGAGCTGTTTTTT.